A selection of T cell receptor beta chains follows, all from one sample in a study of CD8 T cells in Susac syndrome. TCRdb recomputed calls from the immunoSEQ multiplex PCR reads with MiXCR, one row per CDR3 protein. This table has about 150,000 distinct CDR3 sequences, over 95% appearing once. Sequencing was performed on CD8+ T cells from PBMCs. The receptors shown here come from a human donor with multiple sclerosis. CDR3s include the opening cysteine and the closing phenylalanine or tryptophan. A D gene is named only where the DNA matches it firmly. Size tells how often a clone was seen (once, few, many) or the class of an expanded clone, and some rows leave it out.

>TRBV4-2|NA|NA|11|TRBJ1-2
CASSQAGQGIF
TGTGCCAGCAGCCAAGCTGGGCAGGGTATCTTC
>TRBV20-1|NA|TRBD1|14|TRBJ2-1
CSARDREGANEQFF
TGCAGTGCTAGGGACAGGGAAGGGGCGAATGAGCAGTTCTTC
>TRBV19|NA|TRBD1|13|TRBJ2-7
CATGQGATHEQYF
TGTGCCACAGGACAGGGGGCGACCCACGAGCAGTACTTC
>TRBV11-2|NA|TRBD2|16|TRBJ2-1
CASSPYGTSSYNEQFF
TGTGCCAGCAGTCCTTATGGGACTAGCTCCTACAATGAGCAGTTCTTC
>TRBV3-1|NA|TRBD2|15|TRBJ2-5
CASSQTSGGQETQYF
TGTGCCAGCAGCCAGACTAGCGGGGGCCAAGAGACCCAGTACTTC
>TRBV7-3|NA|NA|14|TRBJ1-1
CASSPGYMNTEAFF
TGTGCCAGCAGCCCTGGATATATGAACACTGAAGCTTTCTTT
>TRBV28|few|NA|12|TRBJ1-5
CASSLINQPQHF
TGTGCCAGCAGTTTAATCAATCAGCCCCAGCATTTT
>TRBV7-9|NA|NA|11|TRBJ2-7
CASSKSGEQYF
TGTGCCAGCAGTAAGTCGGGCGAGCAGTACTTC
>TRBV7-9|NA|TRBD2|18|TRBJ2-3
CASSLQPLTSGVTDTQYF
TGTGCCAGCAGCCTTCAGCCTCTCACTAGCGGGGTAACAGATACGCAGTATTTT
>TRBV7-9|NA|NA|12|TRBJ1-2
CASSAMDGIVPF
TGTGCCAGCAGCGCTATGGACGGAATAGTACCCTTC
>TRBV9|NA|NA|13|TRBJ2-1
CASSVYGTNEQFF
TGTGCCAGCAGCGTATACGGAACCAATGAGCAGTTCTTC
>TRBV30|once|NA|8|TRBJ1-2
CALWPSGF
TGTGCCCTGTGGCCATCGGGGTTC
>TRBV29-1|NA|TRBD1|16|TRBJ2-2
CSVEDGTGWQRGELFF
TGCAGCGTTGAAGACGGGACAGGGTGGCAACGGGGGGAGCTGTTTTTT
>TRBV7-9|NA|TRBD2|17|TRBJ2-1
CASSPQVSGGAGNEQFF
TGTGCCAGCAGCCCCCAAGTAAGCGGGGGGGCGGGGAATGAGCAGTTCTTC
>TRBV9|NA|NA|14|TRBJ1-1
CASSVVQGNTEAFF
TGTGCCAGCAGCGTAGTCCAGGGGAACACTGAAGCTTTCTTT
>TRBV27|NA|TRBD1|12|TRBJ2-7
CASSLVDRVEYF
TGTGCCAGCAGTTTGGTCGACAGGGTGGAGTACTTC
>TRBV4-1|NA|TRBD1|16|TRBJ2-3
CASSLPRTGSTDTQYF
TGCGCCAGCAGCCTTCCTAGGACAGGGAGCACAGATACGCAGTATTTT
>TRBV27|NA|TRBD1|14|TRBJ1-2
CASSRGQVEYGYTF
TGTGCCAGCAGCCGAGGACAGGTAGAATATGGCTACACCTTC
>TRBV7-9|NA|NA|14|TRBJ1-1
CASSFGGLNTEAFF
TGTGCCAGCAGCTTCGGGGGCCTGAACACTGAAGCTTTCTTT
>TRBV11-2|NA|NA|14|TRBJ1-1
CASSDNGGWTEAFF
TGTGCCAGCAGCGATAATGGGGGCTGGACTGAAGCTTTCTTT
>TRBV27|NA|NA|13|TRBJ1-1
CASSVFRGNEAFF
TGTGCCAGCAGTGTGTTCAGGGGAAATGAAGCTTTCTTT
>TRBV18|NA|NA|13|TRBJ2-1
CASSPTITDEQFF
TGTGCCAGCTCACCAACCATAACGGATGAGCAGTTCTTC
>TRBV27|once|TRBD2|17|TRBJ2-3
CASSLRGGSRNTDTQYF
TGTGCCAGCAGTCTCCGGGGGGGCTCGAGAAACACAGATACGCAGTATTTT
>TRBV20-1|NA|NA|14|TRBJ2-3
CSAEAVLATDTQYF
TGCAGTGCGGAGGCGGTTCTAGCAACAGATACGCAGTATTTT
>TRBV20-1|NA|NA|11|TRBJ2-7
CSASALHEQYF
TGCAGTGCTAGTGCCCTCCACGAGCAGTACTTC
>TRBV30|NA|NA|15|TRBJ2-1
CAWKLFSGGRNEQFF
TGTGCCTGGAAGCTCTTTTCGGGGGGCCGAAATGAGCAGTTCTTC
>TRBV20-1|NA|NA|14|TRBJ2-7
CSARDRPFSYEQYF
TGCAGTGCTAGAGATAGGCCCTTTTCCTACGAGCAGTACTTC
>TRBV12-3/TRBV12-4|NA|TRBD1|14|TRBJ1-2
CASSGEDRDYGYTF
TGTGCCAGCAGCGGCGAGGACAGGGACTATGGCTACACCTTC
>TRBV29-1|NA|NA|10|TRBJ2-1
CSTTNNEQFF
TGCAGCACCACAAACAATGAGCAGTTCTTC
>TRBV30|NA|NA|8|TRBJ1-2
CALNGYTF
TGTGCCTTGAATGGCTACACCTTC
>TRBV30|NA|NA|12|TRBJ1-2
CAWTAGVDGYTF
TGTGCCTGGACCGCAGGGGTCGATGGCTACACCTTC
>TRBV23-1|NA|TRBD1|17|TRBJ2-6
CASSEQGQGPGANVLTF
TGCGCCAGCAGTGAGCAGGGACAGGGTCCTGGGGCCAACGTCCTGACTTTC
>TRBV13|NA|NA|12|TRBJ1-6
CASSWGRGPLHF
TGTGCCAGCAGCTGGGGGCGTGGACCCCTCCACTTT